This T cell receptor (beta chain) was documented in a study of blood T cell repertoires in COVID-19 (dated by TCRdb to the early 2020s). Broadly, across the study: Collaborator samples came from the United States, Italy and Spain and covered acute and convalescent phases of COVID-19. The material from the prospective study consisted of cDNA or gDNA derived from T cells, B-cell-depleted T cells, or PBMCs. The sample metadata nearly always contained a de-identified subject ID, COVID-19 status, age in years and sex. Where available, HLA class I and class II types were taken from metadata supplied by the sample provider and were not determined by assay-based typing. The samples were drawn from two sources: the first 160 participants of the ongoing ImmuneRACE study, and 1,200 or so subjects contributed by 6 global collaborators. The repertoires were released in a freely available public database meant as a resource for research on the immune response to SARS-CoV-2. Subjects who had been exposed to COVID-19, were actively infected with it, or had recovered from it provided the deeply sampled blood TCRbeta repertoires that made up the dataset. General findings and caveats noted by the study authors: How much clinical and demographic metadata was included differed by source and by participant, and the metadata was provided uncurated.

Unmatched junction bases come to 5, with V trimmed by 5 bases and J by 3 bases. Counted from cysteine to phenylalanine, this CDR3 has 16 amino acids. This entry keeps only the CDR3 DNA: 48 bases, framed from base 1. In the germline V gene, CDR1 corresponds to MNHEY and CDR2 to SVGEGT. As to this clone: Its antigen has not been determined. Within one base of it there is no much larger clone, and no base qualities were kept.

TCRbeta CDR3 regions were amplified from genomic DNA by means of the immunoSEQ Assay, a bias-controlled multiplex PCR. As for how the authors treated the data: Within the assay, amplification of reference gene primers was used to estimate how many nucleated cells each sample contained. Sequence reads were collapsed and filtered to measure the absolute abundance of every unique TCRbeta CDR3 rearrangement. For each sample, productive Simpson clonality was calculated as the square root of Simpson's diversity index over productive rearrangements. As stored in TCRdb, this immuneACCESS dataset retains in-frame rearrangements with V and J assigned. A fraction of the clones does not appear; measured against another copy, unresolved V genes explain less than half of the discrepancy, and the remainder lacks a known reason. D and trimming come from the DNA, and the V and J calls and clone size come from that table. This sample lists fewer than 600,000 clones; around nine tenths were detected once. The ten largest make up less than 2% of the sample.

In the prospective study, participants were roughly 18 to 100 years old, resided in 25 or so geographic areas of the United States, and were enrolled through a virtual design. Cohort assignment in the prospective study relied on participant-reported clinical history from a screening survey and a study questionnaire. For ImmuneRACE Cohort 3, a participant was defined as recovered based on two consecutive negative NP/OP PCR tests, clearance by a healthcare professional, or resolution of symptoms. In the prospective study, whole blood, serum and a nasopharyngeal or oropharyngeal swab were collected from each participant by mobile phlebotomists. Additional blood draws and questionnaires over an approximately two-month period could optionally be provided by prospective study participants. Before DNA extraction, blood samples from the prospective study were shipped at room temperature or frozen.

The sequenced sample was PBMCs or T cells enriched from blood (not recorded which). The chain is encoded by TRBV6-2 or TRBV6-3 joined to TRBJ2-2; TRBD2 matches 11 bases in the middle. The sequence was obtained from a middle-aged woman who had recovered from COVID-19. The DNA sequence is TGTGCCAGCAGTGATAGCGGGAGGGGGGACACCGGGGAGCTGTTTTTT. Its translation is CASSDSGRGDTGELFF.